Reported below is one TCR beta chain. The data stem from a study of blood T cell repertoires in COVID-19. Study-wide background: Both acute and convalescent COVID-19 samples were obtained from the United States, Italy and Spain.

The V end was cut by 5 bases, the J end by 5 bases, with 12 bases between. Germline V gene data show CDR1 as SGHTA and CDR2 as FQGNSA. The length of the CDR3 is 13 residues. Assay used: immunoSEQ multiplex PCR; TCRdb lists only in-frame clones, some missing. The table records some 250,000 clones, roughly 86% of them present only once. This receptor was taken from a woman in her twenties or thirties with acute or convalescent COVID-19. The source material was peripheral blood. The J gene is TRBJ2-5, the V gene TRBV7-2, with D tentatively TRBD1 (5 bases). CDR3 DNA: TGTGCCAGCAGCGAAACAGGTGTGGAGACCCAGTACTTC. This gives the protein CASSETGVETQYF.